This T cell receptor beta chain comes out of a study of spatial heterogeneity in lung cancer. Time point here: blood at routine non-recurrence follow-up after resection. In this sample, this clonotype turned up a few times. TCRdb redid the calling of the 5' RACE reads with MiXCR, one entry per CDR3 protein. The repertoire holds 25,000 to 35,000 distinct CDR3 sequences, with 5% to 6.5% as singletons. Source: PBMCs, taken at follow-up. This sequence originates from a female donor with early-stage non-small cell lung cancer.

The CDR3: CASSFQGGRNNEQFF. The CDR3, as DNA: TGTGCCAGCAGTTTCCAGGGTGGGAGGAACAATGAGCAGTTCTTC. The chain links TRBV6-1 to TRBJ2-1; TRBD2 might be the D (6 bases). The CDR3 sequence is 15 residues long. Trimming pared 5 bases from V and 5 bases from J, leaving 16 bases between. CDR1 is MNHNS and CDR2 is SASEGT in the germline V gene.